This T cell receptor beta chain was found in a study of a mutant IDH1 vaccine in newly diagnosed glioma. Across the study: The patients received vaccinations eight times, in weeks 1, 3, 5, 7, 11, 15, 19 and 23. Previous care, which was radiotherapy, temozolomide, or both, most often involved both. Findings of the study overall: Of all patients, around 94% showed vaccine-induced immune responses.

Time point defined: week 5, during vaccination. Alongside topical imiquimod, each dose of vaccine comprised 300 ug of mutant IDH1 20-mer peptide. As regards this clone: Its antigen is unidentified.

Produced via immunoSEQ multiplex PCR; TCRdb's table is partial and in-frame only. The data contain approximately 24,000 clones, 65% to 80% of them seen just once; the ten biggest clones take up more than 9%. This receptor was identified in a middle-aged man with glioma. Specimen: PBMCs, collected from a glioma patient whose treatment included an IDH1 peptide vaccine.

Here the CDR3 DNA reads TGTGCCAGCAGCTTAGCCGGGACCCAGGAACAGTTCTTC. This sequence encodes CASSLAGTQEQFF. The chain is built from TRBV7-7 and TRBJ2-1; D may correspond to TRBD1 or TRBD2 (5 bases each). The V gene lost 0 bases and the J gene lost 13 bases, with 13 bases spanning the gap. CDR1 is SSHAT and CDR2 is FNYEAQ in the germline V gene (reference sequence). CDR3 size: 13 residues.